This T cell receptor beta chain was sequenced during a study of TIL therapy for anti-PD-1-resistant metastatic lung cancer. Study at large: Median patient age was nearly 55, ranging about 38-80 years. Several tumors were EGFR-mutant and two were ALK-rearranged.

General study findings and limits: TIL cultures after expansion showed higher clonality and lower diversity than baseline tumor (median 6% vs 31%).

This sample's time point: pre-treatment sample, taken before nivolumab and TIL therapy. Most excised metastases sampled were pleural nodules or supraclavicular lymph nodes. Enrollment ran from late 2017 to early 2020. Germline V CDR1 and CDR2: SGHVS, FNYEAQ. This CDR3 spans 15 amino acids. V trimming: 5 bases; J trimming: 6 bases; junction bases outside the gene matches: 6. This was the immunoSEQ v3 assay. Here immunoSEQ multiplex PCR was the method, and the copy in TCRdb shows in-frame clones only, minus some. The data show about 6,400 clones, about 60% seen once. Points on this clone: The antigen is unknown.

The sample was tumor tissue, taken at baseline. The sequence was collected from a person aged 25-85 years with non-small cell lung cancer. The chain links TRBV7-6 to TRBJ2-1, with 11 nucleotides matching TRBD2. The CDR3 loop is CASSPGLAVFNEQFF. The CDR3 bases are TGTGCCAGCAGCCCGGGACTAGCGGTTTTCAATGAGCAGTTCTTC.